These 5 T cell receptor beta chains originate from one sample sequenced in a study of T cell responses to AZD1222 COVID-19 vaccine. Only in-frame clones appear in the TCRdb table, and some are missing; sequencing was by immunoSEQ multiplex PCR. Of 90,000 to 100,000 clones in the sample, 88% were seen once. The material sequenced was peripheral blood, taken on day 0 of AZD1222 vaccination. Receptors were obtained from an adult in good health.

This chain joins TRBV7-2 and TRBJ1-2; 7 nucleotides agree with TRBD1. V was pared by 0 bases and J by 5 bases, with 9 bases of the junction left unmatched. The V gene's germline CDR1 is SGHTA and CDR2 FQGNSA. The CDR3 consists of 16 residues. This chain's CDR3 is CASSLAPAGGVYGYTF. CDR3 nucleotide sequence: TGTGCCAGCAGCTTAGCCCCGGCAGGGGGGGTATATGGCTACACCTTC.

The rearrangement links TRBV19 to TRBJ2-1, with D possibly TRBD1 on 6 matching bases. The V gene's germline CDR1 is LNHDA and CDR2 SQIVND (reference sequence). V lost 8 bases and J lost 0, with 11 bases in between. The CDR3 length is 14 residues. The CDR3 nucleotides are TGTGCCAGTCACAGGGCGAGCTCCTACAATGAGCAGTTCTTC. It is translated as CASHRASSYNEQFF.

The chain joins TRBV7-8 to TRBJ1-5, with D possibly TRBD1 on 5 matching bases. Germline lookup yields CDR1 SGHVS and CDR2 FQNEAQ. The V end was cut by 4 bases, the J end by 3 bases, with 13 bases between. This CDR3 is 15 amino acids long. The CDR3 DNA sequence: TGTGCCAGCAGCTCAACTGACAGTTCCAATCAGCCCCAGCATTTT. It specifies CASSSTDSSNQPQHF.

This clone was picked up many times. CDR3 coding DNA: TGTGCCAGCAGCCAGGGACAGGGGACGGCCTCACCCCTCCACTTT. Amino acid sequence: CASSQGQGTASPLHF. The chain recombines TRBV4-2 with TRBJ1-6; the match to TRBD1 covers 10 bases. Germline loops: CDR1 LGHNA, CDR2 YNFKEQ. V was pared by 3 bases and J by 10 bases, with 6 bases of the junction left unmatched. The length of the CDR3 is 15 residues.

J is TRBJ2-3 and V is TRBV29-1; 7 nucleotides line up with TRBD2. The CDR3 has 15 residues. The V gene's germline CDR1 is SQVTM and CDR2 ANQGSEA. V lost 1 base and J lost 9; bases outside the gene matches: 13. Here the CDR3 reads CSVEGLAASRATQYF. The CDR3 coding sequence is TGCAGCGTTGAAGGGCTAGCGGCCTCCCGTGCGACGCAGTATTTT.